Listed below are T cell receptor beta chains from one sample, sequenced in a study of T cells expressing NK-cell markers. Each CDR3 protein gets one entry in TCRdb, which reprocessed the 5' RACE reads and gives no DNA. This listing includes roughly 160,000 distinct CDR3 sequences. The material sequenced was blood T cells: a sorted CD56 or NKG2C T cell subset, CD4+ or CD8+ T cells, or bulk PBMC T cells (not recorded which). These receptors all stem from a woman between 18 and 70 years old in good health. The CDR3 runs from the conserved cysteine through the conserved F or W.

v_call	j_call	cdr3_aa
TRBV7-9	TRBJ2-7	CASSFMKTSGSSYEQYF
TRBV5-1	TRBJ1-2	CASSSQGGFQLGYGYTF
TRBV4-1	TRBJ2-7	CASRLSGGVLYEQYF
TRBV6-1	TRBJ2-7	CASKRGQAAYEQYF
TRBV9	TRBJ2-3	CASSVVPGGSPDTQYF
TRBV5-1	TRBJ1-3	CASSLSGQGANTIYF
TRBV10-3	TRBJ2-7	CAISDGTPSSYEQYF
TRBV7-3	TRBJ2-3	CASSPKGLAGTDTQYF
TRBV14	TRBJ1-6	CASSRESSYNSPLHF
TRBV6-1	TRBJ2-1	CASSEIGLAGGYNEQFF
TRBV24-1	TRBJ2-1	CATSDGRSGSSYNEQFF
TRBV3-1	TRBJ1-2	CASSPRTAGGYTF
TRBV20-1	TRBJ2-3	CSASERGSTDTQYF
TRBV5-1	TRBJ2-2	CASSLQRGGRTNTGELFF
TRBV6-1	TRBJ2-7	CASRSLAGVAYEQYF
TRBV5-1	TRBJ1-4	CASSLAPVNEKLFF
TRBV20-1	TRBJ2-1	CSASSGGRGEQFF
TRBV5-1	TRBJ2-3	CASMLAGYTDTQYF
TRBV20-1	TRBJ1-2	CSASPPGGPLYGYTF
TRBV12-3/TRBV12-4	TRBJ2-1	CASSFGRLNEQFF
TRBV29-1	TRBJ2-2	CSAAEGLAGGNTGELFF
TRBV4-1	TRBJ2-6	CASSHRGVTGSGANVLTF
TRBV7-9	TRBJ1-5	CASSLVSGGAGQPQHF
TRBV5-4	TRBJ2-1	CASSPLTGGAYNEQFF
TRBV25-1	TRBJ2-1	CASMRFGRANEQFF
TRBV11-2	TRBJ2-1	CASSLARGFEQFF
TRBV7-3	TRBJ2-2	CASTPTSGSSWNTGELFF
TRBV12-3/TRBV12-4	TRBJ2-1	CASSLGLAGVRFF
TRBV4-1	TRBJ2-3	CASSRQHEDTQYF
TRBV9	TRBJ2-3	CASSVAPRWADTQYF
TRBV2	TRBJ2-6	CASSLRPTGGTLRANVLTF
TRBV12-3/TRBV12-4	TRBJ1-2	CASALGGGYGYTF
TRBV4-2	TRBJ2-7	CASSQEEGLYYEQYF
TRBV6-1	TRBJ2-3	CASSGRNTDTQYF
TRBV7-2	TRBJ2-7	CASSLSTGTYEQYF
TRBV24-1	TRBJ1-2	CATEGAGSNYGYTF
TRBV19	TRBJ2-3	CASPGGPSDTQYF
TRBV3-1	TRBJ1-4	CASSQRGAREKLFF
TRBV11-1	TRBJ2-3	CASSSDGQGFSLDTQYF
TRBV3-1	TRBJ1-6	CASSQGVLALHF
TRBV5-5	TRBJ2-1	CASEDLSSYNEQFF
TRBV6-5	TRBJ1-6	CASSYAGSSPLHF
TRBV20-1	TRBJ2-1	CSAIGLAGGPQFF
TRBV9	TRBJ1-1	CASSGQGRINTEAFF
TRBV2	TRBJ2-5	CASTQSGTRVIGETQYF
TRBV3-1	TRBJ2-7	CASSSPSGASYEQYF
TRBV6-2/TRBV6-3	TRBJ1-1	CASSALRTGGDRNTEAFF
TRBV5-1	TRBJ1-2	CASSLEAAIYGYTF
TRBV24-1	TRBJ2-7	CATSDTPDRGRGGQYF
TRBV5-1	TRBJ2-7	CASSPPLAGGPGEQYF